This T cell receptor beta chain stems from a study of shared clonotypes between healthy human individuals. Remarks on this clone: Its specificity is unknown.

The data were produced by immunoSEQ multiplex PCR, yet TCRdb's version contains in-frame clones alone and is incomplete. This sample has roughly 1,000,000 clones, with more than 75% found just once. Study-wide points: When compared with the clonotypes that were shared by all four sorted-subset donors, the non-shared clonotypes turned out to have lower generation probabilities. Sorted-subset sequencing was shown by rarefaction to be incomplete despite large depth.

This sequence originates from a man aged 18 to 30 in good health. Some clones in this sample may be carry-over from other donors' samples. The specimen was memory CD4+ T cells from PBMCs. Documented subset: CD45RA-negative fraction.

This CDR3 is CASSLGYGNTEAFF. The CDR3 DNA sequence: TGTGCCAGCAGCTTAGGGTATGGGAACACTGAAGCTTTCTTT. The rearrangement uses TRBV7-3 and TRBJ1-1; D gene uncertain. Germline lookup yields CDR1 SGHTA and CDR2 FQGTGA. The CDR3 is 14 amino acids. V was cut by 2 bases and J by 1 base, with 8 bases left in between.